The 5 T cell receptor beta chains given below trace back to one sample, sequenced in a study of spatial heterogeneity in lung cancer. As to time point: sample taken at primary tumor resection. TCRdb analysed the 5' RACE reads with MiXCR anew, one entry per CDR3 protein. This table holds roughly 80,000 distinct CDR3 sequences, 8% found once. Sample: PBMCs, taken at surgery. These receptors all stem from a male donor with early-stage non-small cell lung cancer.

The chain carries TRBV27 and TRBJ2-1; TRBD2 matches 9 bases. Germline CDR1 reads MNHEY; CDR2 reads SMNVEV (reference sequence). This CDR3 is 14 amino acids long. V shed 6 bases, J shed 6 bases, and the junction held 6 bases outside the gene matches. For the CDR3, the DNA is TGTGCCAGCAGGCGGGCGGGAGGGCCCAATGAGCAGTTCTTC. It yields the protein CASRRAGGPNEQFF.

This clonotype has a count of ten or more. This chain joins TRBV29-1 and TRBJ2-1, with D possibly being TRBD2 (6 bases). Trimming removed 4 bases from V and 9 bases from J, with 13 bases in between. Germline CDR1 and CDR2: SQVTM and ANQGSEA. This CDR3 has 12 amino acids. In nucleotides, the CDR3 is TGCAGCGTTGCGTCGGGACTCGGTGAGCAGTTCTTC. Amino acids: CSVASGLGEQFF.

This clonotype was seen many times. In DNA form, the CDR3 reads TGCGCCAGCAGCTTCGGGGGCGACTCTTCTGGCTACACCTTC. Encoded protein: CASSFGGDSSGYTF. The rearrangement joins TRBV5-1 to TRBJ1-2, with D possibly being TRBD1 (6 bases). Per the germline V gene, CDR1 is SGHRS and CDR2 is YFSETQ. V lost 2 bases and J lost 7, with 15 bases in between. This CDR3 has 14 residues.

Ten or more counts support this clonotype. J is TRBJ2-1 and V is TRBV7-9; D is undetermined. This CDR3 spans 13 amino acids. The germline V gene has CDR1 SEHNR and CDR2 FQNEAQ (reference sequence). Trimming removed 1 base from V and 8 bases from J, with 9 bases in between. CDR3 bases: TGTGCCAGCAGCTTAGGGGCCAAGGATGAGCAGTTCTTC. It translates to CASSLGAKDEQFF. Full variable domain (rest looked up from reference TRBV7-9 and TRBJ2-1): DTGVSQNPRHKITKRGQNVTFRCDPISEHNRLYWYRQTLGQGPEFLTYFQNEAQLEKSRLLSDRFSAERPKGSFSTLEIQRTEQGDSAMYLCASSLGAKDEQFFGPGTRLTVL.

This clonotype was seen repeatedly, ten times or more. The rearrangement joins TRBV6-1 to TRBJ1-2, with D possibly being TRBD1 (5 bases). The V gene's germline CDR1 is MNHNS and CDR2 SASEGT. V shed 9 bases and J shed 8 bases, with 25 bases lying between them. CDR3 length: 15 amino acids. CDR3 coding DNA: TGTGCCAGTCTCTCGATCGAACGGGGCATGAGAGGCTACACCTTC. As protein: CASLSIERGMRGYTF.